The next 23 T cell receptor beta chains were all read from a single sample in a study of blood T cells in healthy people across ages. Using a J-beta primer mix together with a sample-barcoded 5' primer, a second PCR was run for roughly 6 to 11 cycles. TCRdb used MiXCR to reprocess the 5' RACE reads, holding one entry per CDR3 protein. Among 650,000 to 800,000 distinct CDR3 sequences listed, under 55% were seen once. Sequencing was performed on blood. The receptors shown here come from a man in his 60s in good health.

The V gene is TRBV4-3, the J gene TRBJ1-3; tentative D call: TRBD1 (6 bases). The CDR3 has 16 residues. V was clipped by 3 bases and J by 0 bases, with 12 bases between them. Germline V lookup: CDR1 LGHNA, CDR2 YSLEER. CDR3 bases: TGCGCCAGCAGCCAGGGGACATCGCTCTCTGGAAACACCATATATTTT. Amino acids: CASSQGTSLSGNTIYF.

The chain combines TRBV20-1 with TRBJ2-1; D may match TRBD1 or TRBD2 (5 bases each). Germline-derived CDR1 and CDR2 are DFQATT and SNEGSKA (reference sequence). The CDR3 loop spans 15 amino acids. Trimming removed 6 bases at V and 8 bases at J, with 23 bases between. CDR3 amino acids: CSADVGTPSADEQFF. The CDR3 DNA sequence: TGCAGTGCCGACGTAGGGACCCCATCTGCGGATGAGCAGTTCTTC.

In its sample, this clonotype was seen a few times. The V gene is TRBV6-1, the J gene TRBJ2-7; D unresolved. This CDR3 comprises 11 residues. The ends were cut back, 4 bases at V and 7 bases at J, with 8 bases in the middle. CDR1 is MNHNS, CDR2 SASEGT, per germline. CDR3 residues: CASSGTREQYF. CDR3 nucleotides: TGTGCCAGCAGTGGCACACGGGAGCAGTACTTC.

This clonotype was counted a few times. The rearrangement joins TRBV20-1 to TRBJ2-4, with 9 bases fitting TRBD1. The J call may be faulty, since TRBJ2-7 better matches the DNA end. The CDR3 consists of 14 residues. Germline assignment: CDR1 DFQATT and CDR2 SNEGSKA (reference sequence). The CDR3 region is CSARDPGQGYEQYF. Written as DNA, the CDR3 is TGCAGTGCTAGAGATCCGGGACAGGGTTACGAGCAGTACTTC.

In its sample, this clonotype was seen many times. The chain combines TRBV18 with TRBJ2-5; D not certain. The germline V and J ends were trimmed by 0 bases and 1 base, with 9 bases remaining between them. The germline V gene has CDR1 KGHSH and CDR2 LQKENI. The CDR3 extends over 15 amino acids. CDR3 region: CASSPPSISQETQYF. The CDR3 DNA sequence: TGTGCCAGCTCACCACCAAGCATCTCCCAAGAGACCCAGTACTTC.

This chain links TRBV7-9 with TRBJ2-3; possible D gene TRBD1, 5 bases. V dropped 5 bases and J dropped 3 bases, with 18 bases sitting between them. The germline CDR1 and CDR2 sequences are SEHNR and FQNEAQ (reference sequence). This CDR3 is 16 amino acids long. CDR3 residues: CASSGVATERTDTQYF. The CDR3, as DNA: TGTGCCAGCAGCGGCGTTGCGACAGAGAGAACAGATACGCAGTATTTT.

This clonotype has only a few counts. This rearrangement joins TRBV20-1 to TRBJ2-3, with D unresolved. Looked up from germline, CDR1 is DFQATT and CDR2 is SNEGSKA (reference sequence). V was pared by 2 bases and J by 4 bases, with 16 bases between. The CDR3 totals 15 residues. The CDR3 protein is CSARFRVFVSDTQYF. For the CDR3, the DNA is TGCAGTGCTAGATTTAGGGTTTTCGTTTCAGATACGCAGTATTTT.

The V and J genes are TRBV20-1 and TRBJ2-3; the match to TRBD2 covers 16 bases. Germline V lookup: CDR1 DFQATT, CDR2 SNEGSKA (reference sequence). The CDR3 covers 20 residues. Germline trimming cut 0 bases from V and 3 bases from J; bases unmatched to any gene: 12. In DNA, the CDR3 is TGCAGTGCTAGAGAACGGACAGGGCCGGGACTAGCGGGGGGGACAGATACGCAGTATTTT. Translated: CSARERTGPGLAGGTDTQYF.

The rearrangement links TRBV5-1 to TRBJ2-3, with 11 bases identical to TRBD2. V trimming: 1 base; J trimming: 4 bases; junction bases outside the gene matches: 11. From germline, CDR1 is SGHRS and CDR2 YFSETQ. This CDR3 comprises 18 residues. Here the CDR3 DNA reads TGCGCCAGCAGCTTGTTACCTACTAGCGGGGGTCGGGCAGATACGCAGTATTTT. As protein: CASSLLPTSGGRADTQYF.

This clonotype was counted between two and nine times. V is TRBV20-1 and J is TRBJ1-5; 7 nucleotides align to TRBD1. The CDR3 contains 14 residues. With V trimmed by 3 bases and J by 3 bases, 5 bases remained unmatched. CDR1 is DFQATT, CDR2 SNEGSKA, per germline (reference sequence). The CDR3 protein is CSASEDRINQPQHF. The CDR3 coding sequence is TGCAGTGCTAGCGAGGACAGGATCAATCAGCCCCAGCATTTT.

This clonotype was detected a few times. This chain uses TRBV7-2 with TRBJ1-5, with D possibly being TRBD1 (6 bases). The CDR3 is made up of 14 amino acids. Germline-derived CDR1 and CDR2 are SGHTA and FQGNSA. Trimming removed 5 bases from V and 7 bases from J, with 15 bases in between. The DNA of the CDR3 is TGTGCCAGCAGCCCCGGGGGGGCAAGGCAGCCCCAGCATTTT. Protein: CASSPGGARQPQHF.

The chain's CDR3 is CATSTHLGQGGKDEKLFF. CDR3 nucleotides: TGTGCCACCAGCACCCACCTGGGACAGGGGGGCAAGGATGAAAAACTGTTTTTT. V usage is TRBV15 and J usage is TRBJ1-4; 11 bases line up with TRBD1. The CDR3 sequence is 18 residues long. Per the germline V gene, CDR1 is LNHNV and CDR2 is YYDKDF (reference sequence). Trimming at V came to 4 bases and at J to 6 bases, leaving 13 bases not matched to a gene.

This clonotype appeared once. This chain links TRBV7-8 with TRBJ2-7; 9 positions match TRBD1. This CDR3 region has 15 residues. Germline CDR1 SGHVS, CDR2 FQNEAQ. Losses at the gene ends were 3 bases for V and 2 bases for J; bases not matched to a gene: 5. CDR3 sequence reads: CASSFGTGNTYEQYF. The CDR3 DNA reads as TGTGCCAGCAGCTTCGGGACAGGGAATACCTACGAGCAGTACTTC.

Note on this clonotype: One end of the junction varies from germline; a read error may be responsible. The V call is TRBV25-1, the J call TRBJ2-1; 8 bases match TRBD2. The CDR3 runs to 17 residues. Germline assignment: CDR1 MGHDK and CDR2 SYGVNS. CDR3 bases: TGTGACAGCAGTGGCCTCTCGGGGGGGGCCTCCTACAATGAGCAGTTCTTC. It encodes CDSSGLSGGASYNEQFF.

The CDR3 sequence is CASSDPQGGGGAFF. CDR3 nucleotide sequence: TGTGCCAGCAGCGACCCCCAAGGGGGCGGCGGAGCTTTCTTT. The genes are TRBV9 and TRBJ1-1; 7 nucleotides align to TRBD1. The V gene's germline CDR1 is SGDLS and CDR2 YYNGEE. The CDR3 loop spans 14 amino acids. Trimming took 3 bases from V and 10 from J; bases not matched to a gene: 12.

This clonotype was seen more than once but under ten times. This chain uses TRBV25-1 with TRBJ1-1; tentatively, D is TRBD1 (6 bases). CDR3 length: 13 amino acids. The germline CDR1 and CDR2 sequences are MGHDK and SYGVNS. The V end was cut by 3 bases, the J end by 5 bases, with 10 bases between. CDR3 region: CASSEAGVTEAFF. CDR3 bases: TGTGCCAGCAGTGAGGCAGGGGTAACTGAAGCTTTCTTT.

This clonotype was recorded only once. The chain employs TRBV3-1 and TRBJ1-1; tentative D call: TRBD1 (5 bases). Germline CDR1 reads LGHDT; CDR2 reads YNNKEL (reference sequence). CDR3 length: 13 amino acids. The V gene lost 0 bases and the J gene lost 6 bases, with 8 bases spanning the gap. The CDR3 DNA reads TGTGCCAGCAGCCAAGATAGGGGCCCTGAAGCTTTCTTT. It encodes CASSQDRGPEAFF.

V is TRBV2 and J is TRBJ2-3; D not resolved. The CDR3 has 12 amino acids. V lost 3 bases, J lost 5 bases, and 6 bases lay in between. CDR1 is SNHLY, CDR2 FYNNEI, per germline. The CDR3 protein is CASSDRGDTQYF. The DNA of the CDR3 is TGTGCCAGCAGTGATAGAGGAGATACGCAGTATTTT.

As concerns this clonotype: Its ends do not fully match the called genes, so a read error is possible. This rearrangement joins TRBV16 to TRBJ2-3; 7 bases align to TRBD2. Germline CDR1 KGHSY, CDR2 FQNENV. There are 15 residues in the CDR3. As DNA, the CDR3 is TGCGCCAGCAGCCAATCCCGGACTAGTTCAGATACGCAGTATTTT. Translating gives CASSQSRTSSDTQYF. The full variable domain, with the rest looked up from reference TRBV16 and TRBJ2-3, is GEEVAQTPKHLVRGEGQKAKLYCAPIKGHSYVFWYQQVLKNEFKFLISFQNENVFDETGMPKERFSAKCLPNSPCSLEIQATKLEDSAVYFCASSQSRTSSDTQYFGPGTRLTVL.

In this sample, this clonotype turned up a few times. The chain has TRBV12-3 or TRBV12-4 and TRBJ2-5; 8 positions agree with TRBD2. The CDR3 sequence is 15 residues long. V shed 5 bases and J 3 bases; nucleotides not matched to a gene: 8. This CDR3 reads CASSPGGSTKETQYF. CDR3 nucleotide sequence: TGTGCCAGCAGTCCGGGAGGGAGTACTAAAGAGACCCAGTACTTC.

This chain connects TRBV30 to TRBJ1-5, with D tentatively TRBD1 (5 bases). CDR3 size: 14 residues. Trimming took 5 bases from V and 4 from J, leaving 15 bases between them. Germline lookup yields CDR1 GTSNPN and CDR2 SVGIG (reference sequence). CDR3 region: CAWAPGLGNQPQHF. CDR3 nucleotide sequence: TGTGCCTGGGCCCCGGGGCTCGGGAATCAGCCCCAGCATTTT. The variable domain in full, with the rest retrieved from reference TRBV30 and TRBJ1-5, is SQTIHQWPATLVQPVGSPLSLECTVEGTSNPNLYWYRQAAGRGLQLLFYSVGIGQISSEVPQNLSASRPQDRQFILSSKKLLLSDSGFYLCAWAPGLGNQPQHFGDGTRLSIL.

This clonotype showed up just once. The V and J genes are TRBV7-2 and TRBJ2-1; D is possibly TRBD2 (5 bases). The length of the CDR3 is 11 residues. The V and J ends lost 9 bases and 13 bases respectively, with 16 bases between them. Germline loops: CDR1 SGHTA, CDR2 FQGNSA. CDR3: CASGGGETQFF. In DNA form, the CDR3 reads TGTGCCAGTGGAGGTGGGGAGACCCAGTTCTTC.

This chain uses TRBV5-1 with TRBJ2-7; TRBD1 might be the D (5 bases). This CDR3 comprises 14 residues. The germline V and J ends were trimmed by 0 bases and 5 bases, with 12 bases remaining between them. Germline V lookup: CDR1 SGHRS, CDR2 YFSETQ. The DNA of the CDR3 is TGCGCCAGCAGCTTGGGACAGCCTTGGGACGAGCAGTACTTC. Translating gives CASSLGQPWDEQYF.